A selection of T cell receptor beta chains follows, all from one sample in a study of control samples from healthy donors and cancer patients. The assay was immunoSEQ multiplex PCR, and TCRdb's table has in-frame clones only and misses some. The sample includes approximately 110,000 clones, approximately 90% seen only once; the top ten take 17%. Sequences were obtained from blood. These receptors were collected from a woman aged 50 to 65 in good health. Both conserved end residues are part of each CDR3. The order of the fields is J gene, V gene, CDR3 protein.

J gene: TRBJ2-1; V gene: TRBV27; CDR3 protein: CASSRTSGAYNEQFF
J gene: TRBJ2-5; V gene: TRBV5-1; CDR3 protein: CASSPGASGQETQYF
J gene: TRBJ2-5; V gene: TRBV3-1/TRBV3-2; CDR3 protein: CASSLPWAGEETQYF
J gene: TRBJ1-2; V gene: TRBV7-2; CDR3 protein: CASSQGPGDNYGYTF
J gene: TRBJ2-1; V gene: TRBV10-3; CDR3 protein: CANAGLAGHEQFF
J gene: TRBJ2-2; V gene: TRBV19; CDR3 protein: CASSIIFRGRPNTGELFF
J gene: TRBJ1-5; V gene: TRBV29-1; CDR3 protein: CSVEAGTGTSPQHF
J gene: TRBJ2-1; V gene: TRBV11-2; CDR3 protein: CASSSKTAPRSYNEQFF
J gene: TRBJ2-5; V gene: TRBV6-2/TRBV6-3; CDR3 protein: CASSNQKETQYF
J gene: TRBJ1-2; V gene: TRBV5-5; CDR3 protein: CASSGAGGSYGYTF
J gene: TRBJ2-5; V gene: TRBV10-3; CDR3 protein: CAIGGLAGGETQYF
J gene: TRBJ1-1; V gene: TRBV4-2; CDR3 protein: CASSQGSDRVVAEAFF
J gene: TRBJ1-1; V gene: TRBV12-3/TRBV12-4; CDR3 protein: CASSQVLPGAFF
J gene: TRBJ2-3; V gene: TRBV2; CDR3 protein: CASTLAERDAVSPSADTQYF
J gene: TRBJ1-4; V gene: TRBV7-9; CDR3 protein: CASSLFLEAEKLFF
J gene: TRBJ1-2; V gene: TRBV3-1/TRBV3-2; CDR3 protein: CASSQGKVAGYTF
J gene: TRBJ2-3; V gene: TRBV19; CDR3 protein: CASSTGTTQYF
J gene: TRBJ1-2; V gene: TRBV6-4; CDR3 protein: CASSDDGTGAIYGYTF
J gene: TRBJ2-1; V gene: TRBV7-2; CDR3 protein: CASSRRRQVSSYNEQFF
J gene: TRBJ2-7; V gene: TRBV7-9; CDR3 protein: CASSLVSGGPYEQYF
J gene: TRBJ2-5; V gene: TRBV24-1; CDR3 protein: CATSDSKGRDSQETQYF
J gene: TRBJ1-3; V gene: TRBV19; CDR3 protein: CASSTYTRQGVGNTIYF
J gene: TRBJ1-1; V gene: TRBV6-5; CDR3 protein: CASSLWETHEAFF
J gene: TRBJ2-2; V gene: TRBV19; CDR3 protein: CASSMSVAGELFF
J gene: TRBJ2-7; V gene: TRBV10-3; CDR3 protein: CAISDGPDYEQYF
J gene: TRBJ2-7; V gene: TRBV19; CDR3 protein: CASSTPGPVHYEQYF
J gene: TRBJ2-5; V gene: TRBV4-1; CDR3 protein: CASSQVLSASETQYF
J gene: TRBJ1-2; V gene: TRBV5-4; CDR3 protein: CASSVGTEIYGYTF
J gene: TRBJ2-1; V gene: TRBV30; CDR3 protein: CAWRTPGLALGEQFF
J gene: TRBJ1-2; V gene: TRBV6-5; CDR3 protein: CASLDSYTNYGYTF
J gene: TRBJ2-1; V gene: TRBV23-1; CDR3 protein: CASSQSRDYYNEQFF
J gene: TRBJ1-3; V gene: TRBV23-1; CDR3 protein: CATTRNTIYF
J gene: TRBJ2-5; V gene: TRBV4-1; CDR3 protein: CASSQDREETQYF
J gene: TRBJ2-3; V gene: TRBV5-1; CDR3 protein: CASSRGASGSTDTQYF
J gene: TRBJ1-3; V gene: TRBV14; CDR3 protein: CASSQGLLGSGNTIYF
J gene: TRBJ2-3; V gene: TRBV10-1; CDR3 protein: CASSEQVTTDTQYF
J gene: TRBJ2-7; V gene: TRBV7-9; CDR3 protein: CASSQIDGSYEQYF
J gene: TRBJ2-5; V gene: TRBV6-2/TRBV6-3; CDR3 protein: CASSYPRELEETQYF
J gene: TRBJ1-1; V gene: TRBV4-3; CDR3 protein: CASSQALSVGASNTEAFF
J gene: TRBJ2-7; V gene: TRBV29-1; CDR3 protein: CSVGGQGTDEQYF
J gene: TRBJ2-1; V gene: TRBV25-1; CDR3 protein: CASSEGRYNEQFF
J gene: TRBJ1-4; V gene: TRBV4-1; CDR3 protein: CASSPTYKATNEKLFF
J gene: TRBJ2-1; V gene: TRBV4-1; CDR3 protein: CASSQEGFGQYNEQFF
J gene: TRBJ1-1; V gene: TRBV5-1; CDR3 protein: CASTEGFTEAFF
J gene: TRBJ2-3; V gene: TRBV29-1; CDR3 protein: CSGGQVRGTPDTQYF
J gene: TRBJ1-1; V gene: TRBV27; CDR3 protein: CASSLDRGVAEAFF
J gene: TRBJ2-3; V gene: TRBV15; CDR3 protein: CATRARSGGPHF